This TCR beta chain was recovered during a study of blood T cell repertoires in COVID-19. Study as a whole: Samples representing acute and convalescent COVID-19 were sourced from the United States, Italy and Spain. Sample material is recorded as cDNA or gDNA derived from T cells, B-cell-depleted T cells, or PBMCs.

Per the original methods: Reference gene primer amplification yielded estimated nucleated cell counts. Profiled with immunoSEQ multiplex PCR; TCRdb holds only in-frame clones, not every one. Clone size and the V and J calls come from that table; the DNA yielded D and trimming. The sample records a few hundred thousand clones, 80% to 90% being singletons. The count of this clone is one. V was pared by 9 bases and J by 3 bases, with 9 bases of the junction left unmatched. This CDR3 is 14 amino acids long. CDR1 and CDR2 (germline): LNHDA, SQIVND (reference sequence). This receptor was obtained from a man aged 55 to 69 with acute or convalescent COVID-19. The V gene is TRBV19, the J gene TRBJ2-5, with 8 bases identical to TRBD2. The sample was peripheral blood. CDR3 coding DNA: TGTGCCAGCAAACGGCGGGGGGTAGAAGAGACCCAGTACTTC. This codes for CASKRRGVEETQYF.